This TCR beta chain was identified in a study of cytomegalovirus exposure and HLA in healthy donors. Trimming removed 4 bases at V and 2 bases at J, with 11 bases between. The CDR3 is 14 amino acids. Germline V gene sequence: CDR1 SNHLY, CDR2 FYNNEI. The PCR used 60 Vbeta and 13 Jbeta primers. Data came from immunoSEQ multiplex PCR; TCRdb stores just in-frame clones and leaves some out. The data hold approximately 120,000 clones, with roughly 73% observed a single time. J is TRBJ1-1 and V is TRBV2; D unresolved. The sample consisted of PBMCs. The clonotype originates from a man aged 55 to 70 in good health and CMV-seropositive. CDR3 DNA: TGTGCCAGCAGTGGAACGCGGGCCAACACTGAAGCTTTCTTT. The encoded protein is CASSGTRANTEAFF. The variable domain in full, with the rest retrieved from reference TRBV2 and TRBJ1-1, is EPEVTQTPSHQVTQMGQEVILRCVPISNHLYFYWYRQILGQKVEFLVSFYNNEISEKSEIFDDQFSVERPDGSNFTLKIRSTKLEDSAMYFCASSGTRANTEAFFGQGTRLTVV.